One sample yielded the 14 T cell receptor beta chains listed below, sequenced in a study of T cell clonotyping in hematopoietic cell transplantation. The assay was immunoSEQ multiplex PCR, and TCRdb's table has in-frame clones only and misses some. There are tens of thousands of clones in the sample; almost 97% occur only once, and under 2% lies in the top ten. Time point here: recipient sample about 28 days before transplant, after cytoreduction. The specimen comprised peripheral blood mononuclear cells, sampled before stem cell transplant. Receptors were obtained from a woman in her fifties or sixties with acute myeloid leukemia. Some clones in this sample may be carry-over from other donors' samples.

CDR3 in DNA: TGTGCCAGCAGTGAGATGACAACTAATGAAAAACTGTTTTTT. It encodes CASSEMTTNEKLFF. This chain uses TRBV6-1 with TRBJ1-4; D is uncertain. The CDR3 has 14 residues. The ends were cut back, 3 bases at V and 0 bases at J, with 5 bases in the middle. Germline V gene data show CDR1 as MNHNS and CDR2 as SASEGT.

The chain couples TRBV7-2 to TRBJ2-2; 7 bases line up with TRBD1. The ends lost 6 bases at V and 4 bases at J; junction bases unmatched: 8. The CDR3 runs 15 residues. Germline CDR1 SGHTA, CDR2 FQGNSA. CDR3 nucleotide sequence: TGTGCCAGCAGAAAAGACAGGGTCCGCACCGGGGAGCTGTTTTTT. Its translation is CASRKDRVRTGELFF.

The CDR3 region is CASRGDRVGTGELFF. Written as DNA, the CDR3 is TGTGCCAGCAGGGGGGACAGGGTCGGGACCGGGGAGCTGTTTTTT. The rearrangement joins TRBV6-1 to TRBJ2-2; 9 bases line up with TRBD1. The CDR3 consists of 15 residues. Germline V CDR1 and CDR2: MNHNS, SASEGT. V trimming: 6 bases; J trimming: 5 bases; junction bases outside the gene matches: 7.

The rearrangement joins TRBV18 to TRBJ1-4; no firm D call. V dropped 0 bases and J dropped 5 bases, with 10 bases sitting between them. The CDR3 length is 15 residues. CDR1 is KGHSH, CDR2 LQKENI, per germline. The CDR3 sequence is CASSPPREKNEKLFF. For the CDR3, the DNA is TGTGCCAGCTCACCACCGCGGGAGAAAAATGAAAAACTGTTTTTT.

This chain links TRBV27 with TRBJ2-7; 8 nucleotides agree with TRBD1. V trimming: 5 bases; J trimming: 0 bases; junction bases outside the gene matches: 3. There are 14 residues in the CDR3. The germline V gene encodes CDR1 MNHEY and CDR2 SMNVEV (reference sequence). CDR3 residues: CASSTGQASYEQYF. CDR3 DNA sequence: TGTGCCAGCAGTACGGGACAGGCCTCCTACGAGCAGTACTTC.

This sequence joins TRBV5-4 and TRBJ1-1; D perhaps matches TRBD1 (6 bases). Trimming removed 4 bases at V and 5 bases at J, with 18 bases between. Germline V gene lookup returns CDR1 SGHNT and CDR2 YYREEE (reference sequence). The CDR3 runs to 15 residues. This CDR3 is CASSLRGRGRTEAFF. CDR3 nucleotides: TGTGCCAGCAGCCTACGAGGCAGGGGAAGGACTGAAGCTTTCTTT.

This chain uses TRBV5-8 with TRBJ1-2; possible D gene TRBD1, 5 bases. The V gene lost 4 bases and the J gene lost 5 bases, with 9 bases spanning the gap. This CDR3 has 12 residues. The germline CDR1 and CDR2 sequences are SGHTS and YDEGEE. Here the CDR3 DNA reads TGTGCCAGCAGCCGGGACCAATATGGCTACACCTTC. Its translation is CASSRDQYGYTF.

J is TRBJ2-7 and V is TRBV18, with a possible D match to TRBD1 (5 bases). This CDR3 region has 13 residues. Germline V gene data show CDR1 as KGHSH and CDR2 as LQKENI. With 4 bases removed from V and 2 bases from J, the gap between germline ends came to 9 bases. Here the CDR3 DNA reads TGTGCCAGCTCACGCCAGGACACCTACGAGCAGTACTTC. Its protein is CASSRQDTYEQYF. The full variable domain, rest sourced from reference TRBV18 and TRBJ2-7, is NAGVMQNPRHLVRRRGQEARLRCSPMKGHSHVYWYRQLPEEGLKFMVYLQKENIIDESGMPKERFSAEFPKEGPSILRIQQVVRGDSAAYFCASSRQDTYEQYFGPGTRLTVT.

The rearrangement uses TRBV7-8 and TRBJ2-7, with D perhaps given as TRBD1 or TRBD2 (6 bases each). Germline-derived CDR1 and CDR2 are SGHVS and FQNEAQ. The CDR3 has 17 amino acids. Trimming pared 1 base from V and 3 bases from J, leaving 19 bases between. CDR3 amino acids: CASSLEGGPRPYYEQYF. Here the CDR3 DNA reads TGTGCCAGCAGCTTAGAGGGGGGCCCGCGGCCTTACTACGAGCAGTACTTC.

This chain links TRBV6-5 with TRBJ1-5; 9 nucleotides agree with TRBD1. The CDR3 contains 14 residues. The junction had 7 bases not matched to a gene; V was cut back by 2 bases and J by 11 bases. Germline lookup yields CDR1 MNHEY and CDR2 SVGAGI. The CDR3 DNA sequence: TGTGCCAGCAGTTACGGTCGAGGGACAGGGTCCCAGCATTTT. Protein: CASSYGRGTGSQHF.

V and J are TRBV6-6 and TRBJ2-3, with no clear D. With 0 bases removed from V and 1 base from J, the gap between germline ends came to 5 bases. Germline lookup yields CDR1 MNHNY and CDR2 SVGAGI (reference sequence). The CDR3 sequence is 14 residues long. The CDR3 spells CASSYSIGTDTQYF. CDR3 coding DNA: TGTGCCAGCAGTTACTCCATTGGCACAGATACGCAGTATTTT.

The chain recombines TRBV5-1 with TRBJ1-2; 9 nucleotides align to TRBD1. V was pared by 0 bases and J by 7 bases, with 1 base of the junction left unmatched. Germline-derived CDR1 and CDR2 are SGHRS and YFSETQ. The CDR3 length is 13 residues. The CDR3 protein is CASSLEGQGGYTF. The CDR3 region has the DNA TGCGCCAGCAGCTTGGAGGGACAGGGTGGCTACACCTTC.

The rearrangement joins TRBV5-1 to TRBJ2-3; 9 bases match TRBD2. This CDR3 is 14 amino acids long. The junction had 5 bases not matched to a gene; V was cut back by 5 bases and J by 4 bases. The V gene's germline CDR1 is SGHRS and CDR2 YFSETQ. CDR3 DNA sequence: TGCGCCAGCAGTGCGGGACTAGCTTCAGATACGCAGTATTTT. This sequence encodes CASSAGLASDTQYF.

CDR3 in DNA: TGTGCCAGCAGTGACACAGAGGGCACAGATACGCAGTATTTT. Protein sequence: CASSDTEGTDTQYF. This rearrangement joins TRBV2 to TRBJ2-3, with no clear D. The germline gives CDR1 SNHLY, CDR2 FYNNEI. Trimming removed 3 bases at V and 1 base at J, with 8 bases between. The CDR3 contains 14 residues. Supplemented by reference TRBV2 and TRBJ2-3, the full variable domain reads EPEVTQTPSHQVTQMGQEVILRCVPISNHLYFYWYRQILGQKVEFLVSFYNNEISEKSEIFDDQFSVERPDGSNFTLKIRSTKLEDSAMYFCASSDTEGTDTQYFGPGTRLTVL.